This T cell receptor beta chain is drawn from a study of CD4 T cells in relation to SARS-CoV-2 and coronaviruses. Study in general: After approximately 10 days of antigen culture, PBMC TCR beta CDR3s were sequenced. Crossreactive spike epitopes shared across donors were mapped to their HLA restriction. Controls used an HIV-1 Nef peptide pool or no peptide.

The ends were cut back, 5 bases at V and 3 bases at J, with 18 bases in the middle. CDR3 length equals 16 residues. Germline V lookup: CDR1 LNHDA, CDR2 SQIVND (reference sequence). Comments on this clone: Antigen specificity is unknown.

Sequencing was performed with immunoSEQ multiplex PCR; in TCRdb, only in-frame clones are kept and a portion is missing. The sample contains under 13,000 clones, more than 65% of which appear only once. Unexposed donor CD4+ T cells date from about 2011-2018, before the COVID-19 pandemic. After ten to eleven days of culture, CD4+ T cells were isolated. The sequence derives from a human donor in good health. Sequencing input: CD4+ T cells from PBMCs, cultured in vitro. The chain joins TRBV19 to TRBJ2-3, with TRBD2 as a possible D gene (7 bases). The CDR3 nucleotides read TGTGCCAGTAGTCCGCAGGTGGGGGGGCGGACAGATACGCAGTATTTT. Its protein is CASSPQVGGRTDTQYF.